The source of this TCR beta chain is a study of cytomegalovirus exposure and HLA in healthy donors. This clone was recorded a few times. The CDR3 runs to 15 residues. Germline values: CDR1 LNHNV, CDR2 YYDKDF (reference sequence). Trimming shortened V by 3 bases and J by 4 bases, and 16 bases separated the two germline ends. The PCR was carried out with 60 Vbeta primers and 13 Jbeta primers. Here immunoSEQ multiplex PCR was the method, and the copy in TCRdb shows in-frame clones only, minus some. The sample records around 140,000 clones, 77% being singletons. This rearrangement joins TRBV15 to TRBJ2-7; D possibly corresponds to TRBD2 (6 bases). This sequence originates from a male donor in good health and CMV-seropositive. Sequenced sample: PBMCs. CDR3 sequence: CATSSPGLREYEQYF. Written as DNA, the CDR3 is TGTGCCACCAGCAGTCCGGGACTGCGGGAATACGAGCAGTACTTC.